This TCR beta chain appears in the sequencing data of a study of CD8 T cells in Susac syndrome. The authors sequenced TCR beta from blood CD8+ and CD4+ T cells. Negative magnetic isolation gave CD8+ and CD4+ cells; FACS enriched CD8+ TEMRA. The sample holds one count of this clonotype. Trimming cost V 3 bases and J 5 bases; bases outside gene matches: 4. Germline CDR1 is LNHDA and CDR2 is SQIVND (reference sequence). The CDR3 contains 14 residues. Random hexamers were used to reverse transcribe 0.5 to 1 ug of RNA. The method of amplification for TCR beta CDR3 was immunoSEQ multiplex PCR, covering 54 Vbeta and 13 Jbeta. TCRdb re-called the immunoSEQ multiplex PCR reads through MiXCR, storing one row per CDR3 protein. The profile shows approximately 300,000 distinct CDR3 sequences, over 75% of them singletons.

The TCR originated in a human donor with multiple sclerosis. The rearrangement joins TRBV19 to TRBJ1-1, with 9 nucleotides matching TRBD1. The sample taken for sequencing was CD8+ T cells from PBMCs. The CDR3, as DNA: TGTGCCAGTAGTATCGGGACAGGGAGGACTGAAGCTTTCTTT. The encoded protein is CASSIGTGRTEAFF.